This is a list of T cell receptor beta chains from one sample in a study of T cells in Graves' hyperthyroidism and ophthalmopathy. TCRdb independently ran MiXCR on the multiplex PCR reads; one entry per CDR3 protein. This sample yields about 840,000 distinct CDR3 sequences, of which 35% to 40% are seen a single time; about 8.9% belongs to the top ten. The sample taken for sequencing was blood. Source of these receptors: a man aged 18 to 35 with Graves' hyperthyroidism. Both conserved end residues are trimmed from each CDR3. Each record gives: V gene, J gene, D gene, CDR3 protein. A D gene is named only where the DNA matches it firmly.

>TRBV11-2|TRBJ1-5|-
ASSQDGQIYSNQPQH
>TRBV6-4|TRBJ1-6|TRBD1
ASRPGTGGSPLH
>TRBV29-1|TRBJ1-5|-
SARGQSQH
>TRBV2|TRBJ2-7|-
ASTAGTYDYEQY
>TRBV29-1|TRBJ1-1|-
SVEEEWGSDTEAF
>TRBV7-9|TRBJ1-6|-
ASSLRGNSPLH
>TRBV6-5|TRBJ1-5|-
ASSYSSPGDQPQH
>TRBV29-1|TRBJ2-3|TRBD2
SSQRGNTDTQY
>TRBV2|TRBJ2-7|-
ASSENRDSYEQY
>TRBV5-1|TRBJ1-1|-
ASSFTSTTEAF
>TRBV7-6|TRBJ2-2|-
ASSSGGQNTGELF
>TRBV7-9|TRBJ1-4|-
ASSPLGRSGEKLF
>TRBV10-3|TRBJ1-1|-
AISASTGTEAF
>TRBV7-9|TRBJ2-7|-
ASSLPGAEQY